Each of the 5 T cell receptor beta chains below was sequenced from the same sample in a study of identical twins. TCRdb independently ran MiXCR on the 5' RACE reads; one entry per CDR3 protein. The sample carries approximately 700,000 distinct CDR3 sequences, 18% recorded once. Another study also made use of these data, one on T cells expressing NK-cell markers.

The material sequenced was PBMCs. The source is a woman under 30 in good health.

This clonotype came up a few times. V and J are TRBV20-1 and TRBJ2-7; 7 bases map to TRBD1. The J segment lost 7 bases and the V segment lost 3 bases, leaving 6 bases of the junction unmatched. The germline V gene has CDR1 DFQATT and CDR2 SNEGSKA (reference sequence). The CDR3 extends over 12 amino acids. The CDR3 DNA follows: TGCAGTGCTAGCCCACAGGGGCGGGAGCAGTACTTC. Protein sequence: CSASPQGREQYF.

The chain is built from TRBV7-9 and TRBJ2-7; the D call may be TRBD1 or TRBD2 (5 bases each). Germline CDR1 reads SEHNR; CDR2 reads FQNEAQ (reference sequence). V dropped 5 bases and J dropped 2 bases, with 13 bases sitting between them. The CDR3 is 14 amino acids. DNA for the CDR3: TGTGCCAGCAGCGAGGGGATGGGGACCTACGAGCAGTACTTC. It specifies CASSEGMGTYEQYF. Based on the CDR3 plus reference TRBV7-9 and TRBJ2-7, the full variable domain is DTGVSQNPRHKITKRGQNVTFRCDPISEHNRLYWYRQTLGQGPEFLTYFQNEAQLEKSRLLSDRFSAERPKGSFSTLEIQRTEQGDSAMYLCASSEGMGTYEQYFGPGTRLTVT.

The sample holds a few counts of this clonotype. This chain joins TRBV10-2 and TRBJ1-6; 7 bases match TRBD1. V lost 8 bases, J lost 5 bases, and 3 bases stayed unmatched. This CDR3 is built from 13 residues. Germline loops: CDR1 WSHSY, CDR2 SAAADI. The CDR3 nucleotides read TGCGCCAGCTCGGGACAGAATAATTCACCCCTCCACTTT. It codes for CASSGQNNSPLHF.

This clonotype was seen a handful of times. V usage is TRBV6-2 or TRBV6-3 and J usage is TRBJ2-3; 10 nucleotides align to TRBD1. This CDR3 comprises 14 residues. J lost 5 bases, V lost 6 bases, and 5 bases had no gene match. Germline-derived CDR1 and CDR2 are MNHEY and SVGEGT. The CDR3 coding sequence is TGTGCCAGCAGCGAGGGACAGGGGCGAGATACGCAGTATTTT. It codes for CASSEGQGRDTQYF.

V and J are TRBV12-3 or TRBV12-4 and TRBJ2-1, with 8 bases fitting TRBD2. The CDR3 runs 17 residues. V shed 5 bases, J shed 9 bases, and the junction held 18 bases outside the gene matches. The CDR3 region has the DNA TGTGCCAGCAGTCAGGGCGACTTGGGACTAGGCCCCGTTGAGCAGTTCTTC. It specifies CASSQGDLGLGPVEQFF.